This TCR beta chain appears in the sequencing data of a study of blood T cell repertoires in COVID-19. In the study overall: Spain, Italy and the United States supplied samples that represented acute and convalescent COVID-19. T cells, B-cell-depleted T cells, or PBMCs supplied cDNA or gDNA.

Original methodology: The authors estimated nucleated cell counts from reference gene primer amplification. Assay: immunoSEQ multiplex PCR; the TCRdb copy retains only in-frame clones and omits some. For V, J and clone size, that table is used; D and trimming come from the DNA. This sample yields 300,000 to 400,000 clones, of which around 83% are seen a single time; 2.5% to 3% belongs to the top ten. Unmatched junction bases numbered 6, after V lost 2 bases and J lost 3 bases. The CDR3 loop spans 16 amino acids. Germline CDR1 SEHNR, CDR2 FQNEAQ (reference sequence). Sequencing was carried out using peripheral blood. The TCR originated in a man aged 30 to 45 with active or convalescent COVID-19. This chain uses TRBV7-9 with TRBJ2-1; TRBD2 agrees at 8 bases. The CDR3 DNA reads TGTGCCAGCAGCTTAACAGCGGGGGCAGGCTACAATGAGCAGTTCTTC. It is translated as CASSLTAGAGYNEQFF.